The clone carrying this T cell receptor beta chain was counted a few times. This sample is drawn from a study of T-cell reconstitution after alpha-beta-depleted transplantation in children. V gave up 1 base and J gave up 0 bases, with 14 bases separating them. The CDR3 loop spans 16 amino acids. From germline, CDR1 is SGHRS and CDR2 YFSETQ. TCRbeta library construction was performed incorporating unique molecular identifiers. TCRdb ran MiXCR on the PCR reads and lists one entry per CDR3 protein. The profile shows 330,000 or so distinct CDR3 sequences, about 9.3% of them singletons. Sample: PBMCs from the stem cell graft donor, taken from the stem cell graft. The clonotype was recovered from a human donor who donated a stem cell graft to a child with acute lymphoblastic leukemia. This chain uses TRBV5-1 with TRBJ2-7, with D perhaps TRBD1 (6 bases). CDR3 residues: CASSLTWTVSSYEQYF. CDR3 DNA: TGCGCCAGCAGCTTGACATGGACAGTCAGCTCCTACGAGCAGTACTTC.